The 14 T cell receptor beta chains below come from one sample, sequenced in a study of T-cell reconstitution after alpha-beta-depleted transplantation in children. The TCRbeta library was prepared with unique molecular identifiers. TCRdb ran MiXCR on the PCR reads and lists one entry per CDR3 protein. The sample has 110,000 or so distinct CDR3 sequences, around 6.4% seen once. This specimen consisted of PBMCs, mostly from graft donor cells, obtained 360 days after TCRalphabeta/CD19-depleted stem cell transplant. The source of these receptors is a male patient between 2 and 15 years old who had a stem cell transplant for acute lymphoblastic leukemia, so the T cells may come from the graft donor.

The V and J genes are TRBV19 and TRBJ1-2; TRBD1 agrees at 7 bases. This CDR3 spans 13 amino acids. The germline V gene has CDR1 LNHDA and CDR2 SQIVND (reference sequence). The J segment lost 5 bases and the V segment lost 6 bases, leaving 6 bases of the junction unmatched. CDR3 nucleotide sequence: TGTGCCAGTAGAGACAGGGCCGAATATGGCTACACCTTC. This codes for CASRDRAEYGYTF.

In its sample, this clonotype was seen a few times. The genes are TRBV10-3 and TRBJ2-3; D is perhaps TRBD2 (6 bases). V was cut by 6 bases and J by 4 bases, with 20 bases left in between. The CDR3 has 16 residues. Germline-derived CDR1 and CDR2 are ENHRY and SYGVKD. CDR3 bases: TGTGCCATCAGGACTACGAGACTAGAGACGGCAGATACGCAGTATTTT. Its translation: CAIRTTRLETADTQYF.

The chain has TRBV24-1 and TRBJ1-2; no reliable D call. The V gene's germline CDR1 is KGHDR and CDR2 SFDVKD. V was clipped by 2 bases and J by 7 bases, with 7 bases between them. The CDR3 is made up of 12 amino acids. CDR3 DNA sequence: TGTGCCACCAGTGATTCCGGTTTTGGCTACACCTTC. The encoded protein is CATSDSGFGYTF.

This clonotype was picked up a small number of times. This chain connects TRBV4-3 to TRBJ2-3, with 9 bases that match TRBD1. CDR3 length: 15 residues. Germline-derived CDR1 and CDR2 are LGHNA and YSLEER. V dropped 4 bases and J dropped 2; count of bases not matched to a gene: 4. CDR3 sequence reads: CASSPRTGATDTQYF. In DNA, the CDR3 is TGCGCCAGCAGCCCGCGGACAGGGGCCACAGATACGCAGTATTTT.

This rearrangement joins TRBV5-1 to TRBJ2-5; no clear D. The CDR3 is 16 residues long. V lost 5 bases, J lost 2 bases, and 19 bases lay in between. Germline V gives CDR1 SGHRS, CDR2 YFSETQ. Written as DNA, the CDR3 is TGCGCCAGCAGACCGCTCGACCGAAGGATGCAAGAGACCCAGTACTTC. Translating it yields CASRPLDRRMQETQYF.

This clonotype was seen many times. The genes are TRBV10-3 and TRBJ2-7; TRBD1 might be the D (5 bases). Germline V gives CDR1 ENHRY, CDR2 SYGVKD. Deletions cut 6 bases from V and 2 bases from J, with 11 bases between. This CDR3 spans 13 amino acids. CDR3 sequence: CAIRLDRPYEQYF. DNA of the CDR3: TGTGCCATCAGGCTTGACAGACCCTACGAGCAGTACTTC.

This clonotype came up a few times. The genes are TRBV9 and TRBJ1-2; 7 bases align to TRBD1. The CDR3 has 12 amino acids. The trim removed 7 bases at V and 8 bases at J, leaving 8 bases unmatched. The germline CDR1 and CDR2 sequences are SGDLS and YYNGEE. The CDR3 is CASSEGAQGYTF. The CDR3 DNA reads as TGTGCCAGCTCGGAGGGGGCGCAAGGCTACACCTTC. The full variable domain, with the rest looked up from reference TRBV9 and TRBJ1-2, is DSGVTQTPKHLITATGQRVTLRCSPRSGDLSVYWYQQSLDQGLQFLIQYYNGEERAKGNILERFSAQQFPDLHSELNLSSLELGDSALYFCASSEGAQGYTFGSGTRLTVV.

The chain carries TRBV7-2 and TRBJ2-4, with D possibly being TRBD2 (5 bases). The ends were cut back, 4 bases at V and 3 bases at J, with 13 bases in the middle. The germline V gene encodes CDR1 SGHTA and CDR2 FQGNSA. This CDR3 has 15 amino acids. The CDR3 here is CASSWPRGSKNIQYF. Written as DNA, the CDR3 is TGTGCCAGCAGCTGGCCCCGAGGGAGCAAAAACATTCAGTACTTC.

Ten or more counts support this clonotype. The gene calls are TRBV20-1 and TRBJ2-2; 10 bases are shared with TRBD2. Germline V gene lookup returns CDR1 DFQATT and CDR2 SNEGSKA (reference sequence). This CDR3 contains 13 residues. J was trimmed by 7 bases and V by 7 bases; bases with no gene match: 6. CDR3 nucleotides: TGCAGTGGCCTAGCGGGAGTCTACGGGGAGCTGTTTTTT. As protein: CSGLAGVYGELFF.

This clonotype came up a few times. The CDR3 is CATSDGGFEQYF. In DNA, the CDR3 is TGTGCCACCAGTGATGGGGGGTTCGAGCAGTACTTC. V and J are TRBV24-1 and TRBJ2-7; D might be TRBD2 (6 bases). V was trimmed by 3 bases and J by 6 bases, leaving 8 bases between them. The CDR3 consists of 12 residues. Per the germline V gene, CDR1 is KGHDR and CDR2 is SFDVKD.

This clonotype has a count of ten or more. The chain has TRBV6-2 or TRBV6-3 and TRBJ2-7; 11 bases match TRBD2. This CDR3 has 14 amino acids. Germline values: CDR1 MNHEY, CDR2 SVGEGT. V dropped 5 bases and J dropped 1; count of bases not matched to a gene: 1. DNA of the CDR3: TGTGCCAGCAGTAGACTAGCGGGGTCCTACGAGCAGTACTTC. This encodes CASSRLAGSYEQYF.

The chain joins TRBV6-2 or TRBV6-3 to TRBJ2-1; D might be TRBD2 (5 bases). CDR3 size: 11 residues. V was shortened by 10 bases and J by 10 bases, with 14 bases between the two germline ends. Germline lookup yields CDR1 MNHEY and CDR2 SVGEGT. The CDR3 loop is CATLGSGEQFF. CDR3 DNA sequence: TGTGCCACCCTCGGCTCGGGAGAGCAGTTCTTC.

This clonotype was counted a few times. The chain employs TRBV5-1 and TRBJ1-2, with 7 bases fitting TRBD1. From germline, CDR1 is SGHRS and CDR2 YFSETQ. The junction had 8 bases not matched to a gene; V was cut back by 4 bases and J by 5 bases. The CDR3 spans 14 residues. This CDR3 reads CASSPRDREYGYTF. The CDR3 DNA sequence: TGCGCCAGCAGCCCACGTGACAGGGAGTATGGCTACACCTTC.

The genes are TRBV9 and TRBJ2-7, with D possibly being TRBD1 (6 bases). CDR1 and CDR2 from the germline V gene are SGDLS and YYNGEE. V was cut by 2 bases and J by 1 base, with 10 bases left in between. This CDR3 is 14 amino acids long. The CDR3 DNA follows: TGTGCCAGCAGCGTTGGGGGCCGTTCCTACGAGCAGTACTTC. This gives the protein CASSVGGRSYEQYF.